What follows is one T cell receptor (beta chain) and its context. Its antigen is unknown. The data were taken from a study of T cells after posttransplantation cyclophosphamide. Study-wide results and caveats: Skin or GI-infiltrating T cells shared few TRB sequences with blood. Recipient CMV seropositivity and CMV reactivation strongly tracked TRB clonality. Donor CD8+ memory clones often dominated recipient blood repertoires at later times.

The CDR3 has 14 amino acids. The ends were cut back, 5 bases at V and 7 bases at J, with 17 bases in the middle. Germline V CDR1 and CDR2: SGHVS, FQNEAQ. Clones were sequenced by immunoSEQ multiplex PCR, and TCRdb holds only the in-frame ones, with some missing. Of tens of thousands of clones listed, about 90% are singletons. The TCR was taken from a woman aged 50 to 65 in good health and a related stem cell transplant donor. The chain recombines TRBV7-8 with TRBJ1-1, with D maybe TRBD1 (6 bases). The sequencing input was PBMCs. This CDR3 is CASSPFGRGGEAFF. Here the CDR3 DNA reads TGTGCCAGCAGCCCCTTCGGCAGGGGTGGTGAAGCTTTCTTT.